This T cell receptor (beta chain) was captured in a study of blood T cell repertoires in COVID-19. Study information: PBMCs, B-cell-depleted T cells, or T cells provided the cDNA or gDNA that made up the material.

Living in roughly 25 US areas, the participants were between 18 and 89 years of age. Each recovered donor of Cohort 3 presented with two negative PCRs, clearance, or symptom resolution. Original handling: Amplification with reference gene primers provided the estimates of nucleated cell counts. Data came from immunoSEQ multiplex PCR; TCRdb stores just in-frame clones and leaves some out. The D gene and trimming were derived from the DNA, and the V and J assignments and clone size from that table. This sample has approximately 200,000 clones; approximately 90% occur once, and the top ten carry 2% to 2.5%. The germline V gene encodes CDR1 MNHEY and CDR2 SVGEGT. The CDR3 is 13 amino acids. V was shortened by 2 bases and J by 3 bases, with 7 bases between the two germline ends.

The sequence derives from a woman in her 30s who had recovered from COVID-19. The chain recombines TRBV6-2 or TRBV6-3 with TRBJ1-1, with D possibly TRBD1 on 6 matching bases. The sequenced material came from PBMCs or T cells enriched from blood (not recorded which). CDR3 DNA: TGTGCCAGCAGTTACGGACAGCACACTGAAGCTTTCTTT. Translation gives CASSYGQHTEAFF.